The next 12 T cell receptor beta chains were all read from a single sample in a study of blood T cell repertoires in COVID-19. Only in-frame clones appear in the TCRdb table, and some are missing; sequencing was by immunoSEQ multiplex PCR. The sample records about 110,000 clones, roughly 76% being singletons. Sequencing was done on a sample of peripheral blood. Receptor source: a woman in her seventies with acute or convalescent COVID-19.

The chain recombines TRBV11-2 with TRBJ2-3; TRBD2 agrees at 10 bases. V was pared by 4 bases and J by 8 bases, with 15 bases of the junction left unmatched. Germline CDR1 and CDR2: SGHAT and FQNNGV. This CDR3 is built from 17 residues. CDR3 in amino acids: CASSSIREREGRGTQYF. CDR3 DNA sequence: TGTGCCAGCAGCTCCATCCGTGAGCGGGAGGGCCGAGGTACGCAGTATTTT.

The chain combines TRBV19 with TRBJ2-1; tentative D call: TRBD2 (6 bases). Per germline, CDR1 LNHDA and CDR2 SQIVND (reference sequence). The CDR3 consists of 14 residues. V lost 6 bases and J lost 7, with 16 bases in between. DNA of the CDR3: TGTGCCAGTAGCCGAGCCTCTAGCGCGAATGAGCAGTTCTTC. Its translation: CASSRASSANEQFF.

The gene calls are TRBV5-1 and TRBJ1-4; 12 bases align to TRBD1. This CDR3 is built from 16 residues. Germline V gives CDR1 SGHRS, CDR2 YFSETQ. Trimming took 4 bases from V and 7 from J; bases not matched to a gene: 8. The CDR3 nucleotides are TGCGCCAGCAGCCCGGGACAGGGGGCTTTTGCTGAAAAACTGTTTTTT. Its protein product is CASSPGQGAFAEKLFF. Full variable domain (outside the CDR3, taken from reference TRBV5-1 and TRBJ1-4): KAGVTQTPRYLIKTRGQQVTLSCSPISGHRSVSWYQQTPGQGLQFLFEYFSETQRNKGNFPGRFSGRQFSNSRSEMNVSTLELGDSALYLCASSPGQGAFAEKLFFGSGTQLSVL.

This clone was seen a handful of times. This same CDR3 is encoded by further DNA sequences in the sample. V usage is TRBV29-1 and J usage is TRBJ2-2, with 9 bases identical to TRBD1. The germline V gene encodes CDR1 SQVTM and CDR2 ANQGSEA. This CDR3 is 12 amino acids long. V dropped 6 bases and J dropped 5; count of bases not matched to a gene: 1. The CDR3 DNA is TGCAGCGTGGGACAGGGTACCGGGGAGCTGTTTTTT. Encoded protein: CSVGQGTGELFF.

The genes are TRBV4-1 and TRBJ1-2; 7 bases agree with TRBD1. The V segment lost 5 bases and the J segment 5 bases; nucleotides outside the gene matches: 8. Germline values: CDR1 MGHRA, CDR2 YSYEKL. The length of the CDR3 is 14 residues. DNA for the CDR3: TGCGCCAGCAGCGAGTGGGACAGCCAGTATGGCTACACCTTC. Translating gives CASSEWDSQYGYTF.

V and J are TRBV7-2 and TRBJ2-5, with D possibly TRBD1 on 5 matching bases. CDR1 and CDR2 (germline): SGHTA, FQGNSA. The CDR3 is 13 residues long. Trimming took off 3 bases at V and 4 bases at J, with 9 bases between the two ends. The CDR3, as DNA: TGTGCCAGCAGCTTCCGCAGGGTAGAGACCCAGTACTTC. It is translated as CASSFRRVETQYF.

This chain connects TRBV6-5 to TRBJ1-1, with D possibly matching TRBD1 (6 bases). V was clipped by 5 bases and J by 6 bases, with 16 bases between them. The length of the CDR3 is 14 residues. Germline V gives CDR1 MNHEY, CDR2 SVGAGI. The CDR3 DNA is TGTGCCAGCAGTCCGAGGGGGGGTAGAGCTGAAGCTTTCTTT. This translates into CASSPRGGRAEAFF.

V is TRBV9 and J is TRBJ1-2; D might be TRBD1 (6 bases). The germline CDR1 and CDR2 sequences are SGDLS and YYNGEE. The CDR3 is made up of 15 amino acids. The V end was cut by 0 bases, the J end by 6 bases, with 15 bases between. Here the CDR3 reads CASSVDTGILNGYTF. The CDR3 nucleotides read TGTGCCAGCAGCGTAGATACAGGGATTTTGAATGGCTACACCTTC.

The rearrangement uses TRBV7-9 and TRBJ2-2; possibly TRBD2 for D (5 bases). The V end lost 2 bases, the J end lost 0 bases, and 16 bases lay between the germline ends. The CDR3 is 18 residues long. CDR1 and CDR2 (germline): SEHNR, FQNEAQ (reference sequence). The CDR3 DNA reads as TGTGCCAGCAGCTTACCCATGGCAGGAGGTCCGAACACCGGGGAGCTGTTTTTT. It translates to CASSLPMAGGPNTGELFF.

This clone was observed a handful of times. The chain links TRBV6-1 to TRBJ2-1, with D tentatively TRBD2 (6 bases). Germline-derived CDR1 and CDR2 are MNHNS and SASEGT. V lost 2 bases and J lost 4, with 12 bases in between. The CDR3 is made up of 15 amino acids. CDR3 sequence: CASSEIWDSYNEQFF. DNA of the CDR3: TGTGCCAGCAGTGAAATATGGGACTCTTACAATGAGCAGTTCTTC.

V gene TRBV2 combines with J gene TRBJ2-1, with 10 bases identical to TRBD2. CDR1 SNHLY and CDR2 FYNNEI come from the germline V gene. The CDR3 consists of 14 residues. The V and J ends lost 6 bases and 9 bases, in that order; junction bases with no gene match: 8. The DNA for the CDR3 is TGTGCCAGCAGGGACAGCGGGAGGGCCCCTGAGCAGTTCTTC. This gives the protein CASRDSGRAPEQFF.

The genes are TRBV5-6 and TRBJ2-1; 7 bases match TRBD2. V lost 0 bases, J lost 6 bases, and 9 bases stayed unmatched. The V gene's germline CDR1 is SGHDT and CDR2 YYEEEE. The CDR3 runs 16 residues. The CDR3: CASSLGTGGWFNEQFF. The CDR3 bases are TGTGCCAGCAGCTTGGGTACGGGAGGCTGGTTCAATGAGCAGTTCTTC.